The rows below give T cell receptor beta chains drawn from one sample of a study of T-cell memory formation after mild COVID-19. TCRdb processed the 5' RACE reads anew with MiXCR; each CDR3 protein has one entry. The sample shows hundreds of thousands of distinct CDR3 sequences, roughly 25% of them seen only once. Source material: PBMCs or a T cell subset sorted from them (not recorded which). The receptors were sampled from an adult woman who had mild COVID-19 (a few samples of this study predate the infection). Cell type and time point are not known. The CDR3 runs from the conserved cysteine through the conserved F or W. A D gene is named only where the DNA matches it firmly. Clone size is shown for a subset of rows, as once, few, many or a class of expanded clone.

CDR3: CASSSGQPQETQYF
DNA: TGCGCCAGCAGCTCGGGACAGCCACAGGAGACCCAGTACTTC
D: TRBD1
J: TRBJ2-5
size: .
V: TRBV5-1

CDR3: CASSLNWGLAGPWSTQYF
DNA: TGTGCCAGCAGTTTAAACTGGGGACTAGCGGGACCCTGGAGTACGCAGTATTTT
D: TRBD2
J: TRBJ2-3
size: few
V: TRBV7-2

CDR3: CASSLQGQAFYEQYF
DNA: TGCGCCAGCAGCCTACAGGGACAGGCATTCTACGAGCAGTACTTC
D: TRBD1
J: TRBJ2-7
size: .
V: TRBV5-1

CDR3: CASSLIGVGGQYF
DNA: TGTGCCAGCAGCTTAATCGGGGTAGGGGGGCAGTACTTC
D: .
J: TRBJ2-7
size: many
V: TRBV7-2

CDR3: CASSLLGEWVYGYTF
DNA: TGTGCCAGCAGCTTATTGGGGGAGTGGGTCTATGGCTACACCTTC
D: .
J: TRBJ1-2
size: .
V: TRBV7-7

CDR3: CASSLGRGLASQPQHF
DNA: TGTGCCAGCAGTTTAGGGCGGGGATTAGCAAGTCAGCCCCAGCATTTT
D: .
J: TRBJ1-5
size: few
V: TRBV12-3/TRBV12-4

CDR3: CAWSVEGATLYEQYF
DNA: TGTGCCTGGAGTGTAGAGGGGGCGACCCTATACGAGCAGTACTTC
D: TRBD1
J: TRBJ2-7
size: .
V: TRBV30

CDR3: CASGGDGYTF
DNA: TGTGCCAGCGGAGGGGATGGCTACACCTTC
D: .
J: TRBJ1-2
size: .
V: TRBV7-9

CDR3: CASSWTSGGPSTDTQYF
DNA: TGTGCCAGCAGCTGGACTAGCGGGGGACCCAGCACAGATACGCAGTATTTT
D: TRBD2
J: TRBJ2-3
size: .
V: TRBV5-5

CDR3: CATSDAGTGDRFF
DNA: TGTGCCACCAGTGATGCAGGGACAGGGGACCGCTTCTTC
D: TRBD1
J: TRBJ2-1
size: .
V: TRBV24-1

CDR3: CASSLPERRHTLDPSQETQYF
DNA: TGCGCCAGCAGCCTCCCGGAGAGACGCCATACCCTGGATCCCTCGCAAGAGACCCAGTACTTC
D: .
J: TRBJ2-5
size: .
V: TRBV5-1

CDR3: CASSFRTSGRASTSYNEQFF
DNA: TGTGCCAGCAGCTTCAGGACTAGCGGGAGGGCCAGTACCTCCTACAATGAGCAGTTCTTC
D: TRBD2
J: TRBJ2-1
size: few
V: TRBV7-9

CDR3: CASSDHRETQYF
DNA: TGTGCCAGCAGTGACCATCGGGAGACCCAGTACTTC
D: .
J: TRBJ2-5
size: .
V: TRBV12-3/TRBV12-4

CDR3: CASSLYGGVYEQYF
DNA: TGCGCCAGCAGCTTGTACGGGGGAGTCTACGAGCAGTACTTC
D: .
J: TRBJ2-7
size: .
V: TRBV5-1

CDR3: CASSPRGATLYTGELFF
DNA: TGCGCCAGCAGCCCCCGTGGAGCGACCCTTTACACCGGGGAGCTGTTTTTT
D: .
J: TRBJ2-2
size: few
V: TRBV5-1

CDR3: CASSQGWRLNTEAFF
DNA: TGTGCCAGCAGCCAAGGGTGGAGATTGAACACTGAAGCTTTCTTT
D: .
J: TRBJ1-1
size: few
V: TRBV14

CDR3: CASSLGEGGYTF
DNA: TGTGCCAGCAGCCTGGGAGAGGGAGGCTACACCTTC
D: .
J: TRBJ1-2
size: .
V: TRBV7-3

CDR3: CASSYSERGGSPLHF
DNA: TGTGCCAGCAGTTACTCTGAACGCGGGGGATCACCCCTCCACTTT
D: .
J: TRBJ1-6
size: few
V: TRBV6-5

CDR3: CASSHGQGLVDEQFF
DNA: TGTGCCAGCAGCCACGGACAGGGGCTTGTGGATGAGCAGTTCTTC
D: TRBD1
J: TRBJ2-1
size: many
V: TRBV3-1

CDR3: CASSRLAGSGTQYF
DNA: TGTGCCAGCAGCCGACTAGCGGGAAGTGGTACGCAGTATTTT
D: TRBD2
J: TRBJ2-3
size: .
V: TRBV4-2

CDR3: CASSSGTGPDGELFF
DNA: TGTGCCAGCAGCTCCGGGACAGGGCCAGACGGGGAGCTGTTTTTT
D: TRBD1
J: TRBJ2-2
size: few
V: TRBV7-9

CDR3: CASKPGRGGVTYNEQFF
DNA: TGCGCCAGCAAGCCGGGTCGGGGGGGAGTAACCTACAATGAGCAGTTCTTC
D: TRBD2
J: TRBJ2-1
size: few
V: TRBV5-1

CDR3: CASSLISGNQPQHF
DNA: TGTGCCAGCAGCTTGATTTCGGGCAATCAGCCCCAGCATTTT
D: .
J: TRBJ1-5
size: .
V: TRBV5-5

CDR3: CASSLSGTQVLRGQYF
DNA: TGTGCCAGCAGCTTATCCGGGACACAGGTTTTGCGCGGGCAGTACTTC
D: .
J: TRBJ2-7
size: few
V: TRBV5-5

CDR3: CASSYEGHQEQYF
DNA: TGTGCCAGCAGTTACGAAGGACATCAAGAGCAGTACTTC
D: .
J: TRBJ2-7
size: .
V: TRBV6-5

CDR3: CSFLQASGGAAYEQFF
DNA: TGCAGCTTTTTACAGGCAAGCGGGGGAGCTGCATATGAGCAGTTCTTC
D: TRBD2
J: TRBJ2-1
size: .
V: TRBV29-1

CDR3: CASSLDRELLF
DNA: TGTGCCAGCAGTTTGGACAGGGAATTGCTCTTC
D: TRBD1
J: TRBJ2-1
size: .
V: TRBV6-6

CDR3: CASGFSSGRTSEQFF
DNA: TGTGCTAGTGGTTTCTCTAGCGGGAGGACTTCCGAGCAGTTCTTC
D: TRBD2
J: TRBJ2-1
size: many
V: TRBV12-5

CDR3: CASTLQGIGSGNTIYF
DNA: TGCGCCAGCACCCTACAGGGAATCGGCTCTGGAAACACCATATATTTT
D: .
J: TRBJ1-3
size: .
V: TRBV4-1

CDR3: CASSVAIAINEQFF
DNA: TGTGCCAGCAGCGTTGCAATCGCGATAAATGAGCAGTTCTTC
D: .
J: TRBJ2-1
size: .
V: TRBV11-2

CDR3: CSVAGTSGSIYEQFF
DNA: TGCAGCGTCGCCGGGACTAGCGGGAGTATCTATGAGCAGTTCTTC
D: TRBD2
J: TRBJ2-1
size: .
V: TRBV29-1

CDR3: CASSTSVLGGPDTQYF
DNA: TGTGCCAGCAGCACGAGCGTCCTGGGAGGCCCAGATACGCAGTATTTT
D: .
J: TRBJ2-3
size: .
V: TRBV7-2

CDR3: CASSSLRTQETQYF
DNA: TGTGCCAGCAGCTCCCTCCGGACACAAGAGACCCAGTACTTC
D: .
J: TRBJ2-5
size: few
V: TRBV7-8

CDR3: CASSQPGWGETQYF
DNA: TGTGCCAGCAGCCAACCAGGGTGGGGAGAGACCCAGTACTTC
D: .
J: TRBJ2-5
size: few
V: TRBV4-2

CDR3: CATAPGTGITGELFF
DNA: TGTGCCACCGCCCCAGGGACAGGGATCACCGGGGAGCTGTTTTTT
D: TRBD1
J: TRBJ2-2
size: few
V: TRBV24-1

CDR3: CASSQAVKASNYGYTF
DNA: TGCGCCAGCAGCCAAGCAGTGAAAGCTTCTAACTATGGCTACACCTTC
D: .
J: TRBJ1-2
size: few
V: TRBV4-3

CDR3: CSPRNELYEQYF
DNA: TGCAGCCCCCGGAACGAGCTCTACGAGCAGTACTTC
D: .
J: TRBJ2-7
size: .
V: TRBV20-1

CDR3: CASSIVGTGPSYEQYF
DNA: TGTGCCAGTAGTATCGTAGGGACAGGGCCTTCCTACGAGCAGTACTTC
D: TRBD1
J: TRBJ2-7
size: .
V: TRBV19

CDR3: CASSLVRKNGYTF
DNA: TGTGCCAGCAGCTTGGTGCGGAAGAATGGCTACACCTTC
D: .
J: TRBJ1-2
size: few
V: TRBV5-6

CDR3: CASTTGQRDNEQFF
DNA: TGTGCCAGCACGACGGGACAGAGGGACAATGAGCAGTTCTTC
D: TRBD1
J: TRBJ2-1
size: .
V: TRBV12-3/TRBV12-4

CDR3: CSALDGMNTEAFF
DNA: TGCAGTGCTTTAGACGGCATGAACACTGAAGCTTTCTTT
D: .
J: TRBJ1-1
size: many
V: TRBV20-1

CDR3: CASSFGTSFYEQFF
DNA: TGTGCCAGCAGTTTCGGGACTAGCTTCTATGAGCAGTTCTTC
D: TRBD2
J: TRBJ2-1
size: few
V: TRBV12-3/TRBV12-4

CDR3: CASSYSVIRGPHYEQYF
DNA: TGTGCCAGCAGTTACTCAGTGATCCGGGGCCCGCACTACGAGCAGTACTTC
D: .
J: TRBJ2-7
size: .
V: TRBV6-5

CDR3: CASSQDLGIFLYF
DNA: TGCGCCAGCAGCCAAGATCTAGGAATTTTTCTGTACTTC
D: .
J: TRBJ2-4
size: .
V: TRBV4-3

CDR3: CASSLGGSKGNEQFF
DNA: TGCGCCAGCAGCTTGGGCGGGAGTAAGGGGAATGAGCAGTTCTTC
D: TRBD2
J: TRBJ2-1
size: .
V: TRBV5-1

CDR3: CASSLGPLAGGSGREQYF
DNA: TGTGCCAGCAGCTTAGGGCCCCTAGCGGGAGGCTCAGGGCGCGAGCAGTACTTC
D: TRBD2
J: TRBJ2-7
size: .
V: TRBV7-2

CDR3: CASRTDGETQYF
DNA: TGTGCCAGCCGGACAGATGGGGAGACCCAGTACTTC
D: .
J: TRBJ2-5
size: .
V: TRBV25-1

CDR3: CASSQDSQGRTEAFF
DNA: TGCGCCAGCAGCCAAGATAGTCAGGGCAGGACTGAAGCTTTCTTT
D: .
J: TRBJ1-1
size: few
V: TRBV4-1

CDR3: CASSFGTGKTDTQYF
DNA: TGTGCCAGCAGCTTTGGGACAGGGAAGACAGATACGCAGTATTTT
D: TRBD1
J: TRBJ2-3
size: few
V: TRBV7-9

CDR3: CASSHNGNQETQYF
DNA: TGTGCCAGCAGCCATAACGGGAACCAAGAGACCCAGTACTTC
D: .
J: TRBJ2-5
size: .
V: TRBV3-1

CDR3: CASSFIPTSTTDTQYF
DNA: TGTGCCAGCAGCTTCATACCGACTAGTACCACAGATACGCAGTATTTT
D: .
J: TRBJ2-3
size: .
V: TRBV7-8

CDR3: CASSPGLDYNEQFF
DNA: TGCGCCAGCAGCCCGGGACTAGACTACAATGAGCAGTTCTTC
D: TRBD2
J: TRBJ2-1
size: .
V: TRBV4-1